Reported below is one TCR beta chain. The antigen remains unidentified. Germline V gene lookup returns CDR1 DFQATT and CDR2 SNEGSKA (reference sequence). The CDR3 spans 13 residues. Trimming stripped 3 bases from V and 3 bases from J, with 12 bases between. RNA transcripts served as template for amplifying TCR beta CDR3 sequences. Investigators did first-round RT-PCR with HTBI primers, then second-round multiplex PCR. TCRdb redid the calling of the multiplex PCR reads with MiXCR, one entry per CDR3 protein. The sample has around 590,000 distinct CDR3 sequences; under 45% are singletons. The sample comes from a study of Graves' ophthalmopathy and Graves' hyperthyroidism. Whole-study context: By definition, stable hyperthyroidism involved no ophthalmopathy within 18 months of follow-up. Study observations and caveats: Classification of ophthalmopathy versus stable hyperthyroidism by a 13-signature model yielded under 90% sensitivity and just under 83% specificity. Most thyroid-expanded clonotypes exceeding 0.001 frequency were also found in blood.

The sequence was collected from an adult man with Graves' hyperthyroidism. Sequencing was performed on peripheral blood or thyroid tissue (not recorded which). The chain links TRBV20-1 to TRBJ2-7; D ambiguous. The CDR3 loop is CSASLLRRYEQYF. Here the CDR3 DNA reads TGCAGTGCTAGTCTCCTCCGGCGCTACGAGCAGTACTTC.